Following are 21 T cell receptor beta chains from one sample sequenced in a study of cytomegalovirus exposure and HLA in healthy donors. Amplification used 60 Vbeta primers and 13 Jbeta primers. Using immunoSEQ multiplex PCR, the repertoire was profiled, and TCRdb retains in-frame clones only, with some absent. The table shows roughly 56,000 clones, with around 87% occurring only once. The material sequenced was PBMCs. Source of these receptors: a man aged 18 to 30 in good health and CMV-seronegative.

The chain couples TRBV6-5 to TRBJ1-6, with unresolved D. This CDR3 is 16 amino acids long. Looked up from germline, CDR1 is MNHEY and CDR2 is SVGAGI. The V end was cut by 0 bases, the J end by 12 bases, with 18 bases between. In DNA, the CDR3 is TGTGCCAGCAGTTACTCGAGTGGGTCTTGGGGAGGACCCCTCCACTTT. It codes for CASSYSSGSWGGPLHF.

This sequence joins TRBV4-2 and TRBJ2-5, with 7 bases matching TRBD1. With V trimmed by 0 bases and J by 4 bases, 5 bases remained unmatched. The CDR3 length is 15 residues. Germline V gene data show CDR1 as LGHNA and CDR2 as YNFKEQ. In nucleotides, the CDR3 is TGTGCCAGCAGCCAAGAAGGGACAGACGGAGAGACCCAGTACTTC. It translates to CASSQEGTDGETQYF.

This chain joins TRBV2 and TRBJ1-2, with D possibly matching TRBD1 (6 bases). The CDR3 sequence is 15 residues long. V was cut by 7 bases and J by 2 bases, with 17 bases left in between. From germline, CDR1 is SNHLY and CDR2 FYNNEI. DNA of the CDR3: TGTGCCAGCATCCGGACTCTGGACAGCAACTATGGCTACACCTTC. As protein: CASIRTLDSNYGYTF.

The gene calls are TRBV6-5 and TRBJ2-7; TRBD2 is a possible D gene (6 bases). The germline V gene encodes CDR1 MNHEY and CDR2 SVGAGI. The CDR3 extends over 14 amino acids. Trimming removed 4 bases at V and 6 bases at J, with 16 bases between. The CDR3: CASSSDPNGGEQYF. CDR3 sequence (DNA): TGTGCCAGCAGTTCGGACCCCAACGGGGGCGAGCAGTACTTC.

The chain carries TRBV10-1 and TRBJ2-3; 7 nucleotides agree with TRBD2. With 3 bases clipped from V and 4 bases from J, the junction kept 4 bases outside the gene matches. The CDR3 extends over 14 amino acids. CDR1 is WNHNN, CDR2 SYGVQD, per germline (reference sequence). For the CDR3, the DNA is TGCGCCAGCAGTGATGGGAGGGGAGCAGATACGCAGTATTTT. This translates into CASSDGRGADTQYF.

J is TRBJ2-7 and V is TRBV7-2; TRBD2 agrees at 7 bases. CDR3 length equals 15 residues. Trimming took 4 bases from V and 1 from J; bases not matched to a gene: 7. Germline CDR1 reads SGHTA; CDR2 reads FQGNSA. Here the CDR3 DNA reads TGTGCCAGCAGCTCTAGCGGTGGGGTTTCCTACGAGCAGTACTTC. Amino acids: CASSSSGGVSYEQYF.

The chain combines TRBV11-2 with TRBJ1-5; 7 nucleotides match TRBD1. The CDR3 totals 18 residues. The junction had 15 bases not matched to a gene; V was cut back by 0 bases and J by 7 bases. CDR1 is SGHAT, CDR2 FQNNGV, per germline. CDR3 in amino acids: CASSLDAGGNAWYQPQHF. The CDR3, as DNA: TGTGCCAGCAGCTTAGATGCAGGGGGGAACGCCTGGTACCAGCCCCAGCATTTT.

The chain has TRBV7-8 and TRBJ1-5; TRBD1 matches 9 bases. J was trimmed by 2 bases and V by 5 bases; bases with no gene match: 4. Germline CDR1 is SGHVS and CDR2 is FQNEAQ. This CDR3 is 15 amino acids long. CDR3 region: CASSPTGGGNQPQHF. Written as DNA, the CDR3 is TGTGCCAGCAGCCCGACAGGGGGGGGCAATCAGCCCCAGCATTTT. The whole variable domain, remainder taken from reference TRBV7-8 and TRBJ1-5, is GAGVSQSPRYKVAKRGQDVALRCDPISGHVSLFWYQQALGQGPEFLTYFQNEAQLDKSGLPSDRFFAERPEGSVSTLKIQRTQQEDSAVYLCASSPTGGGNQPQHFGDGTRLSIL.

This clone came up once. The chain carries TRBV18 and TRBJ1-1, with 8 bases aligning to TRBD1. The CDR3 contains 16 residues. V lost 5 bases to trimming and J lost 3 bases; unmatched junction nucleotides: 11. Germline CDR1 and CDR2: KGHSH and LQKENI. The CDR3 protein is CASSRETGVIDTEAFF. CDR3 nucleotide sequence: TGTGCCAGCTCAAGGGAGACAGGGGTAATAGACACTGAAGCTTTCTTT.

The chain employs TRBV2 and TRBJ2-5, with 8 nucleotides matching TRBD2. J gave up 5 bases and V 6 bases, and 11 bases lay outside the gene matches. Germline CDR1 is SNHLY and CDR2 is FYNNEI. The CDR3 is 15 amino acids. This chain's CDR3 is CASRSPGLVHETQYF. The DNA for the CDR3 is TGTGCCAGCAGAAGCCCGGGACTAGTCCACGAGACCCAGTACTTC.

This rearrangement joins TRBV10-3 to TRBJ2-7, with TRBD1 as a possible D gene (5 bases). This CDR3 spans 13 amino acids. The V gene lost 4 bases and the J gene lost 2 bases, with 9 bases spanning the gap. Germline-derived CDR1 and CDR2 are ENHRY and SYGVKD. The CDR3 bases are TGTGCCATCAGTGTAGGGGCACCCTACGAGCAGTACTTC. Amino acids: CAISVGAPYEQYF.

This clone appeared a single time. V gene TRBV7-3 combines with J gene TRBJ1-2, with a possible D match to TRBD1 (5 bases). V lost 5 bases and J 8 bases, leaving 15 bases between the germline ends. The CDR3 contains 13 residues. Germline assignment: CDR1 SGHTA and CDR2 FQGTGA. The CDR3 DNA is TGTGCCAGCAGCATGGACACGCTGGAGGGCTACACCTTC. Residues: CASSMDTLEGYTF.

The CDR3 loop reads CASSSGQGAYEQYF. The CDR3 nucleotides are TGTGCCAGCTCATCGGGACAGGGGGCCTACGAGCAGTACTTC. J is TRBJ2-7 and V is TRBV18; TRBD1 matches at 11 bases. There are 14 residues in the CDR3. Looked up from germline, CDR1 is KGHSH and CDR2 is LQKENI. J lost 2 bases, V lost 5 bases, and 2 bases had no gene match. Full variable domain (missing parts from reference TRBV18 and TRBJ2-7): NAGVMQNPRHLVRRRGQEARLRCSPMKGHSHVYWYRQLPEEGLKFMVYLQKENIIDESGMPKERFSAEFPKEGPSILRIQQVVRGDSAAYFCASSSGQGAYEQYFGPGTRLTVT.

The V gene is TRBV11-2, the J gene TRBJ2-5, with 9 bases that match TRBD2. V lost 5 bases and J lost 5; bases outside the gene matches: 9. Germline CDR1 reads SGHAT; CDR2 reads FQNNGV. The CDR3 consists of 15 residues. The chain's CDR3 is CASSSSGGPLETQYF. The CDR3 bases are TGTGCCAGCAGCAGCAGCGGGGGGCCACTGGAGACCCAGTACTTC.

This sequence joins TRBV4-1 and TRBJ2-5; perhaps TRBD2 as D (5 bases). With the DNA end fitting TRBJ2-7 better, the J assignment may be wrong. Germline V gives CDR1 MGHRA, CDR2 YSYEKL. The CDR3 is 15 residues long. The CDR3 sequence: CASSQEYSEVDEQYF. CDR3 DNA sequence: TGCGCCAGCAGCCAAGAATATAGCGAGGTCGACGAGCAGTACTTC.

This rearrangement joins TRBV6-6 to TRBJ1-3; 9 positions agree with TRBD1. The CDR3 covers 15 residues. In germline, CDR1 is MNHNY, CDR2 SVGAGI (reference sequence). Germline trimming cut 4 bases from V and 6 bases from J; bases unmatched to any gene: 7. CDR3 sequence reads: CASSFQTGGSNTIYF. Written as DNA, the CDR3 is TGTGCCAGCAGTTTCCAGACAGGGGGATCAAACACCATATATTTT.

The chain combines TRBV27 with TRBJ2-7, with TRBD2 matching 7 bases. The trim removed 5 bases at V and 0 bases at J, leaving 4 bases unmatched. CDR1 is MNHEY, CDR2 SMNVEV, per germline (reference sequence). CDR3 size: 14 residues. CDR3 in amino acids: CASSPLADSYEQYF. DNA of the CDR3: TGTGCCAGCAGTCCCCTAGCGGACTCCTACGAGCAGTACTTC.

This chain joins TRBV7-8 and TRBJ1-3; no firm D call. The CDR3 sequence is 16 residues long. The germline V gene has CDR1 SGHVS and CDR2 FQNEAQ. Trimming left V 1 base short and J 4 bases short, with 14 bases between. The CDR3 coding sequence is TGTGCCAGCAGCTTAGAGAGGTGGCATCGGGGAAACACCATATATTTT. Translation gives CASSLERWHRGNTIYF.

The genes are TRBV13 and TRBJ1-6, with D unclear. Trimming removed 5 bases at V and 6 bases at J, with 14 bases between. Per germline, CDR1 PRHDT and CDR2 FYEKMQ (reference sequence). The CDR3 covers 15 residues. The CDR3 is CASSPSGGFNSPLHF. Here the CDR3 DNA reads TGTGCCAGCAGCCCCTCCGGAGGCTTTAATTCACCCCTCCACTTT.

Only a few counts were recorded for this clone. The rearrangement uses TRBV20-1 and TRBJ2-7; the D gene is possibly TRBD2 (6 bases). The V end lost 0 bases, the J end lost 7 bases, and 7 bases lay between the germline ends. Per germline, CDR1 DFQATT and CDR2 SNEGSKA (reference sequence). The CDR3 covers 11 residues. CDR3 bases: TGCAGTGCTAGAGATCGGGGGGAGCAGTACTTC. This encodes CSARDRGEQYF.

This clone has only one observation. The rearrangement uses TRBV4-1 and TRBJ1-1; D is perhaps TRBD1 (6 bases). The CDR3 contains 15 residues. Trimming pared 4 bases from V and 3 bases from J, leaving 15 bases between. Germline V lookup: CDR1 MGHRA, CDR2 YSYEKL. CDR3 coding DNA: TGCGCCAGCAGCCTAAGAACAGGGTTCGACACTGAAGCTTTCTTT. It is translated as CASSLRTGFDTEAFF.